A selection of T cell receptor beta chains follows, all from one sample in a study of PD-1 blockade in mismatch repair-deficient tumors. Sequenced by immunoSEQ multiplex PCR; TCRdb stores in-frame clones only, minus some. The profile shows about 68,000 clones, around 73% of them singletons. The sample in question was peripheral blood, obtained 2 weeks after starting pembrolizumab. Receptors originate from an adult with mismatch repair-deficient cancer. Both conserved end residues are part of each CDR3. Each record gives: J gene, V gene, CDR3 protein.

J: TRBJ2-6
V: TRBV6-4
CDR3: CASSSDGSSGANVLTF

J: TRBJ2-1
V: TRBV11-3
CDR3: CASSPRQGGYNEQFF

J: TRBJ2-7
V: TRBV7-2
CDR3: CASSFSAVSYEQYF

J: TRBJ2-5
V: TRBV6-5
CDR3: CASSSGGRGGETQYF

J: TRBJ2-7
V: TRBV4-1
CDR3: CASSQEPGTLYEQYF

J: TRBJ2-1
V: TRBV30
CDR3: CAWTSGFYNEQFF

J: TRBJ2-7
V: TRBV27
CDR3: CASSSFGGRDEQYF

J: TRBJ2-1
V: TRBV6-5
CDR3: CASRGLFDYNEQFF

J: TRBJ2-1
V: TRBV29-1
CDR3: CSVDLSGVQNEQFF

J: TRBJ2-1
V: TRBV5-4
CDR3: CASSRADSTKYNEQFF

J: TRBJ1-1
V: TRBV10-3
CDR3: CAISPTSTEAFF

J: TRBJ2-1
V: TRBV9
CDR3: CASSVGEQGGSYNEQFF

J: TRBJ1-3
V: TRBV27
CDR3: CASARVGGNTIYF

J: TRBJ1-3
V: TRBV5-6
CDR3: CASSLGRNTIYF

J: TRBJ1-2
V: TRBV25-1
CDR3: CASSGAGGTNYGYTF

J: TRBJ1-5
V: TRBV5-1
CDR3: CASSLGQGTQPQHF

J: TRBJ2-5
V: TRBV5-6
CDR3: CASSLGGRLRETQYF

J: TRBJ2-3
V: TRBV7-9
CDR3: CASSPPVTSDTQYF

J: TRBJ2-5
V: TRBV6-5
CDR3: CASRRDGAGYF

J: TRBJ1-1
V: TRBV5-8
CDR3: CASSFTVRKNTEAFF

J: TRBJ2-7
V: TRBV5-6
CDR3: CASSGLGDRSYYEQYF

J: TRBJ1-1
V: TRBV7-9
CDR3: CASSPGQGEYTEAFF

J: TRBJ1-1
V: TRBV7-9
CDR3: CASSLDRMNTEAFF

J: TRBJ2-7
V: TRBV9
CDR3: CASSRRSNQPEQYF

J: TRBJ1-1
V: TRBV7-3
CDR3: CASSPGGWAGGGEAFF

J: TRBJ1-2
V: TRBV5-6
CDR3: CASSFQGQPYGYTF

J: TRBJ2-7
V: TRBV27
CDR3: CASSSGGAFYEQYF

J: TRBJ2-7
V: TRBV27
CDR3: CASSPGTGGGYEQYF

J: TRBJ2-3
V: TRBV7-8
CDR3: CASSLPGTDTTDTQYF

J: TRBJ2-7
V: TRBV11-2
CDR3: CASSLGPPPYEQYF

J: TRBJ1-2
V: TRBV9
CDR3: CASSATGYKDGYTF

J: TRBJ1-1
V: TRBV6-6
CDR3: CASSTGQGTTEAFF

J: TRBJ1-1
V: TRBV6-6
CDR3: CASKLNRENTEAFF

J: TRBJ2-5
V: TRBV30
CDR3: CAWGEVLETQYF

J: TRBJ1-5
V: TRBV7-8
CDR3: CASTGGPDQPQHF

J: TRBJ2-1
V: TRBV11-3
CDR3: CASSPGTNSGEQFF

J: TRBJ1-1
V: TRBV7-8
CDR3: CASQTGREAFF

J: TRBJ2-7
V: TRBV5-6
CDR3: CASNPTGYYEQYF

J: TRBJ1-1
V: TRBV19
CDR3: CASRLDPGQGKYTEAFF

J: TRBJ2-7
V: TRBV4-1
CDR3: CASSPGTPYEQYF

J: TRBJ1-2
V: TRBV11-2
CDR3: CASSLDISNYGYTF

J: TRBJ2-1
V: TRBV18
CDR3: CASSPPRQSNEQFF

J: TRBJ1-2
V: TRBV19
CDR3: CASSIDSRRGYTF

J: TRBJ1-2
V: TRBV2
CDR3: CASSLSGQAHLRSYGYTF

J: TRBJ1-2
V: TRBV9
CDR3: CASSVREDPRYGYTF

J: TRBJ1-1
V: TRBV9
CDR3: CASSPRGDTEAFF

J: TRBJ1-1
V: TRBV20-1
CDR3: CTPEDIEAFF